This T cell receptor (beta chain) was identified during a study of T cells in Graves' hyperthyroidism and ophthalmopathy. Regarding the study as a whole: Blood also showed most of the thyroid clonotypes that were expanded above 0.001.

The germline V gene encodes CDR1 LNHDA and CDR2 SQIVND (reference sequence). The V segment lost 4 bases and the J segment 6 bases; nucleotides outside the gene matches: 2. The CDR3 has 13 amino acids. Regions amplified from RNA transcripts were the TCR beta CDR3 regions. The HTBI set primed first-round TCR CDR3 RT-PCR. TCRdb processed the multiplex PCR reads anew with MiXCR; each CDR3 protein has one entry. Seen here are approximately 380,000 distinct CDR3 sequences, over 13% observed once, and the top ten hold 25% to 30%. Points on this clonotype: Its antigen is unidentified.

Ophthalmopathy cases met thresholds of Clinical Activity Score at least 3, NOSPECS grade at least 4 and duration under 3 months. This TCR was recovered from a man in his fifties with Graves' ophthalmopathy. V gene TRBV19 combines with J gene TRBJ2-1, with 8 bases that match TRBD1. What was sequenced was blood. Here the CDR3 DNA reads TGTGCCAGTAGTACGACAGGGGCCAATGAGCAGTTCTTC. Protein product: CASSTTGANEQFF.